These 6 T cell receptor beta chains came from one sample sequenced in a study of blood T cell repertoires in COVID-19. Sequencing was performed with immunoSEQ multiplex PCR; in TCRdb, only in-frame clones are kept and a portion is missing. The sample shows roughly 290,000 clones, around 81% of them seen only once. The sample consisted of peripheral blood. The receptors were gathered from a person aged 65 to 85 with COVID-19, enrolled during active disease.

The V gene is TRBV7-2, the J gene TRBJ2-1; 8 positions match TRBD2. Germline-derived CDR1 and CDR2 are SGHTA and FQGNSA. V shed 8 bases and J 11 bases; nucleotides not matched to a gene: 11. This CDR3 region has 13 residues. The CDR3: CASAYSGDEQQFF. In DNA, the CDR3 is TGTGCCAGCGCCTATAGCGGGGATGAACAGCAGTTCTTC.

This chain joins TRBV28 and TRBJ2-1, with 9 bases fitting TRBD2. Germline CDR1 reads MDHEN; CDR2 reads SYDVKM. The J segment lost 5 bases and the V segment lost 6 bases, leaving 8 bases of the junction unmatched. The CDR3 totals 15 residues. In DNA form, the CDR3 reads TGTGCCAGCAGACCTACGACTAGCGGACACAATGAGCAGTTCTTC. This encodes CASRPTTSGHNEQFF.

The J gene is TRBJ2-1, the V gene TRBV27; D perhaps matches TRBD1 (5 bases). Germline lookup yields CDR1 MNHEY and CDR2 SMNVEV (reference sequence). The CDR3 consists of 12 residues. The V end was cut by 5 bases, the J end by 4 bases, with 6 bases between. CDR3 nucleotides: TGTGCCAGCAGTCAGGGTTACAATGAGCAGTTCTTC. It translates to CASSQGYNEQFF.

V usage is TRBV19 and J usage is TRBJ2-1, with no clear D. CDR1 is LNHDA and CDR2 is SQIVND in the germline V gene (reference sequence). The CDR3 runs to 14 residues. V was cut by 5 bases and J by 0 bases, with 8 bases left in between. This CDR3 is CASSPLSSYNEQFF. For the CDR3, the DNA is TGTGCCAGTAGTCCCCTAAGCTCCTACAATGAGCAGTTCTTC.

The CDR3 reads CASSIGPPDGGVVREQFF. The CDR3 nucleotides are TGTGCCAGTAGTATAGGGCCCCCCGACGGGGGTGTCGTCAGGGAGCAGTTCTTC. The chain has TRBV19 and TRBJ2-1; D might be TRBD2 (6 bases). V lost 1 base and J 10 bases, leaving 26 bases between the germline ends. There are 18 residues in the CDR3. Germline V gene data show CDR1 as LNHDA and CDR2 as SQIVND (reference sequence).

This clone was seen a handful of times. The rearrangement joins TRBV7-9 to TRBJ1-5; 8 positions agree with TRBD1. The CDR3 totals 15 residues. CDR1 is SEHNR and CDR2 is FQNEAQ in the germline V gene (reference sequence). The ends lost 5 bases at V and 9 bases at J; junction bases unmatched: 12. In DNA form, the CDR3 reads TGTGCCAGCAGCCCACCAGGGGGCTCCCAAGGGCCCCAGCATTTT. Its translation: CASSPPGGSQGPQHF.